Detailed here is one T cell receptor (beta chain). The V and J ends lost 5 bases and 2 bases, in that order; junction bases with no gene match: 7. Per germline, CDR1 GTSNPN and CDR2 SVGIG (reference sequence). This CDR3 is 14 amino acids long. This sample was included in a study of T cell changes during pregnancy in multiple sclerosis. Profiled with immunoSEQ multiplex PCR; TCRdb holds only in-frame clones, not every one. The sample shows around 70,000 clones, more than 80% of them seen only once. The origin of this receptor is a female donor with multiple sclerosis, enrolled in a pregnancy study. The material sequenced was peripheral blood, taken in the second trimester of pregnancy. The chain couples TRBV30 to TRBJ2-5; TRBD1 matches 8 bases. The CDR3: CAWDRGAPQETQYF. In nucleotides, the CDR3 is TGTGCCTGGGACAGGGGAGCACCTCAAGAGACCCAGTACTTC.